This TCR beta chain was obtained from a study of beta chain features in type 1 diabetes. Background on the study: Taken together, all samples contributed roughly 100 million examined sorted cells.

Reverse transcribing all isolated RNA meant expressed TCRB transcripts were sequenced. Only in-frame clones appear in the TCRdb table, and some are missing; sequencing was by immunoSEQ multiplex PCR. The table records about half a million clones, approximately 30% of them present only once. The clonotype was recovered from a man aged 18-30 years in good health. Sequenced material: naive CD4+ T cells from blood.

The CDR3 coding sequence is TGTGCCAGTACCGACATACCCTACGAGCAGTACTTC. Translation gives CASTDIPYEQYF. The chain couples TRBV19 to TRBJ2-7; D remains unclear. Germline CDR1 LNHDA, CDR2 SQIVND (reference sequence). V was cut by 7 bases and J by 2 bases, with 9 bases left in between. The CDR3 has 12 residues.